The next 18 T cell receptor beta chains were all read from a single sample in a study of T cells in Graves' hyperthyroidism and ophthalmopathy. From RNA transcripts, TCR beta CDR3 regions were amplified. First-round RT-PCR with HTBI primers amplified the TCR CDR3 region. TCRdb reanalysed the multiplex PCR reads using MiXCR and keeps one entry per CDR3 protein. Of fewer than 550,000 distinct CDR3 sequences listed, around 24% are singletons. The sequenced sample was blood. These receptors were collected from a woman aged 25 to 39 with Graves' ophthalmopathy.

This clonotype came up many times. The gene calls are TRBV5-1 and TRBJ2-7, with D hard to call. The CDR3 is 15 amino acids. CDR1 is SGHRS, CDR2 YFSETQ, per germline. The V gene lost 3 bases and the J gene lost 2 bases, with 15 bases spanning the gap. The CDR3: CASSYTTDLTYEQYF. The CDR3 nucleotides are TGCGCCAGCAGCTATACAACGGACCTCACCTACGAGCAGTACTTC. Combining the CDR3 with reference TRBV5-1 and TRBJ2-7 gives the whole variable domain KAGVTQTPRYLIKTRGQQVTLSCSPISGHRSVSWYQQTPGQGLQFLFEYFSETQRNKGNFPGRFSGRQFSNSRSEMNVSTLELGDSALYLCASSYTTDLTYEQYFGPGTRLTVT.

This clonotype was seen ten or more times. The V gene is TRBV12-5, the J gene TRBJ1-1; TRBD1 is a possible D gene (5 bases). The V gene's germline CDR1 is LGHNT and CDR2 FRNRAP. The CDR3 extends over 13 amino acids. V lost 2 bases, J lost 1 base, and 5 bases lay in between. CDR3 in amino acids: CASGLTGNTEAFF. The DNA for the CDR3 is TGTGCTAGTGGTTTGACAGGGAACACTGAAGCTTTCTTT. The full variable domain, its missing parts supplied by reference TRBV12-5 and TRBJ1-1, is DARVTQTPRHKVTEMGQEVTMRCQPILGHNTVFWYRQTMMQGLELLAYFRNRAPLDDSGMPKDRFSAEMPDATLATLKIQPSEPRDSAVYFCASGLTGNTEAFFGQGTRLTVV.

The V call is TRBV20-1, the J call TRBJ1-5; no clear D. Germline V gene sequence: CDR1 DFQATT, CDR2 SNEGSKA (reference sequence). The V and J ends lost 1 base and 8 bases respectively, with 6 bases between them. The CDR3 has 11 amino acids. The CDR3 sequence is CSARGTKPQHF. DNA for the CDR3: TGCAGTGCTAGAGGGACGAAGCCCCAGCATTTT.

The sample holds many counts of this clonotype. This chain links TRBV4-2 with TRBJ1-2; D remains unclear. This CDR3 comprises 15 residues. Per the germline V gene, CDR1 is LGHNA and CDR2 is YNFKEQ. The V and J ends lost 0 bases and 0 bases respectively, with 8 bases between them. The CDR3 coding sequence is TGTGCCAGCAGCCAAGATCGGTCCGCTAACTATGGCTACACCTTC. Residues: CASSQDRSANYGYTF.

The sample holds many counts of this clonotype. The chain carries TRBV4-1 and TRBJ2-5, with a weak D call TRBD2 (5 bases). The V and J ends lost 3 bases and 5 bases respectively, with 16 bases between them. The CDR3 loop spans 15 amino acids. CDR1 and CDR2 (germline): MGHRA, YSYEKL. CDR3 residues: CASSQTTTSLETQYF. CDR3 nucleotides: TGCGCCAGCAGCCAGACCACAACTAGTTTGGAGACCCAGTACTTC.

The chain employs TRBV6-2 or TRBV6-3 and TRBJ2-5; TRBD2 matches at 11 bases. CDR3 length: 15 amino acids. Germline CDR1 reads MNHEY; CDR2 reads SVGEGT. Trimming took 5 bases from V and 5 from J; bases not matched to a gene: 7. CDR3 sequence: CASSRLAGLSETQYF. The CDR3 DNA sequence: TGTGCCAGCAGTAGACTAGCGGGACTCTCCGAGACCCAGTACTTC.

V gene TRBV12-3 or TRBV12-4 combines with J gene TRBJ2-7; D is unclear. Trimming cost V 5 bases and J 4 bases, with 12 bases left between them. The CDR3 has 13 amino acids. The CDR3 protein is CASSRAWLYEQYF. CDR3 coding DNA: TGTGCCAGCAGTAGGGCTTGGCTTTACGAGCAGTACTTC.

This chain joins TRBV18 and TRBJ2-5, with 7 bases lining up with TRBD1. The germline V gene has CDR1 KGHSH and CDR2 LQKENI. The ends lost 5 bases at V and 4 bases at J; junction bases unmatched: 4. The CDR3 loop spans 13 amino acids. The CDR3 DNA reads TGTGCCAGCTCAGATACAGGGGCAGAGACCCAGTACTTC. Translation gives CASSDTGAETQYF. Looking up the rest from reference TRBV18 and TRBJ2-5 gives the full variable domain: NAGVMQNPRHLVRRRGQEARLRCSPMKGHSHVYWYRQLPEEGLKFMVYLQKENIIDESGMPKERFSAEFPKEGPSILRIQQVVRGDSAAYFCASSDTGAETQYFGPGTRLLVL.

This clonotype showed up many times. The chain is built from TRBV7-2 and TRBJ1-2; TRBD1 matches 7 bases. Germline-derived CDR1 and CDR2 are SGHTA and FQGNSA. CDR3 length: 15 amino acids. Trimming at V came to 1 base and at J to 4 bases, leaving 6 bases not matched to a gene. For the CDR3, the DNA is TGTGCCAGCAGCTTAGGACAGGGACAAACCTATGGCTACACCTTC. Translating gives CASSLGQGQTYGYTF. The whole variable domain, filled in from reference TRBV7-2 and TRBJ1-2, reads GAGVSQSPSNKVTEKGKDVELRCDPISGHTALYWYRQSLGQGLEFLIYFQGNSAPDKSGLPSDRFSAERTGGSVSTLTIQRTQQEDSAVYLCASSLGQGQTYGYTFGSGTRLTVV.

Remarks on this clonotype: A much larger clone differs from this one at a single base, so this may be a read error. The CDR3 DNA reads TGTGCCACCGGGACCGCCGAAGCTTCCTTT. Amino acid sequence: CATGTAEASF. This chain connects TRBV19 to TRBJ1-1; a weak D match, TRBD1 (5 bases). The CDR3 is made up of 10 amino acids. CDR1 and CDR2 from the germline V gene are LNHDA and SQIVND (reference sequence). The full variable domain, in which reference TRBV19 and TRBJ1-1 provide the parts outside the CDR3, is DGGITQSPKYLFRKEGQNVTLSCEQNLNHDAMYWYRQDPGQGLRLIYYSQIVNDFQKGDIAEGYSVSREKKESFPLTVTSAQKNPTAFYLCATGTAEASFGQGTRLTVV.

This clonotype showed up just once. The rearrangement links TRBV24-1 to TRBJ1-1, with D possibly being TRBD1 (5 bases). Germline loops: CDR1 KGHDR, CDR2 SFDVKD. This CDR3 is 13 amino acids long. Trimming shortened V by 7 bases and J by 4 bases, and 12 bases separated the two germline ends. Here the CDR3 DNA reads TGTGCCACCAGGAGGGCTGGGGGCACTGAAGCTTTCTTT. Residues: CATRRAGGTEAFF.

V is TRBV6-1 and J is TRBJ1-2; 7 bases align to TRBD1. The CDR3 loop spans 16 amino acids. CDR1 is MNHNS and CDR2 is SASEGT in the germline V gene. Trimming removed 0 bases from V and 4 bases from J; junction bases left unmatched: 8. The DNA for the CDR3 is TGTGCCAGCAGTGAAGCTCGGACAGGTCGATTCTATGGCTACACCTTC. It specifies CASSEARTGRFYGYTF.

This clonotype was recorded a few times. CDR3 in amino acids: CASSQGVGEETQYF. As DNA, the CDR3 is TGTGCCAGCAGCCAAGGCGTCGGGGAAGAGACCCAGTACTTC. The chain joins TRBV3-1 to TRBJ2-5; a possible D gene is TRBD2 (5 bases). The CDR3 is made up of 14 amino acids. The V end was cut by 1 base, the J end by 3 bases, with 9 bases between. The V gene's germline CDR1 is LGHDT and CDR2 YNNKEL (reference sequence).

This clonotype appeared many times. The rearrangement uses TRBV29-1 and TRBJ1-2, with 7 bases identical to TRBD1. Germline-derived CDR1 and CDR2 are SQVTM and ANQGSEA. The V and J ends lost 7 bases and 7 bases, in that order; junction bases with no gene match: 9. The CDR3 has 12 amino acids. The CDR3 sequence is CSGEGAEPGYTF. The CDR3, as DNA: TGCAGCGGGGAGGGGGCTGAACCTGGCTACACCTTC.

This clonotype was seen a handful of times. The CDR3 spells CASSNPTGTSGGNEQYF. In nucleotides, the CDR3 is TGTGCCAGCAGTAACCCCACTGGGACTAGCGGGGGGAACGAGCAGTACTTC. The J gene is TRBJ2-7, the V gene TRBV6-2 or TRBV6-3; 15 nucleotides line up with TRBD2. V lost 5 bases to trimming and J lost 5 bases; unmatched junction nucleotides: 10. The length of the CDR3 is 17 residues. The germline CDR1 and CDR2 sequences are MNHEY and SVGEGT.

The V gene is TRBV6-5, the J gene TRBJ1-1; D ambiguous. Germline CDR1 is MNHEY and CDR2 is SVGAGI. This CDR3 has 14 amino acids. The V end lost 4 bases, the J end lost 2 bases, and 11 bases lay between the germline ends. The CDR3 here is CASSLANLNTEAFF. The DNA of the CDR3 is TGTGCCAGCAGTTTGGCGAACCTTAACACTGAAGCTTTCTTT.

This clonotype was found many times. The gene calls are TRBV19 and TRBJ1-6, with D possibly matching TRBD1 (6 bases). In germline, CDR1 is LNHDA, CDR2 SQIVND (reference sequence). V shed 6 bases and J shed 9 bases, with 18 bases lying between them. CDR3 size: 15 residues. The chain's CDR3 is CASRTGRAGTSPLHF. The DNA for the CDR3 is TGTGCCAGTAGGACAGGTAGGGCGGGGACTTCACCCCTCCACTTT.

In this sample, this clonotype turned up many times. This chain connects TRBV25-1 to TRBJ1-1; D is perhaps TRBD1 (5 bases). CDR3 length equals 15 residues. Looked up from germline, CDR1 is MGHDK and CDR2 is SYGVNS. Trimming removed 6 bases from V and 3 bases from J, with 17 bases in between. CDR3 residues: CASSSTHRGYTEAFF. The CDR3 nucleotides read TGTGCCAGCAGCTCTACCCACCGGGGGTACACTGAAGCTTTCTTT.